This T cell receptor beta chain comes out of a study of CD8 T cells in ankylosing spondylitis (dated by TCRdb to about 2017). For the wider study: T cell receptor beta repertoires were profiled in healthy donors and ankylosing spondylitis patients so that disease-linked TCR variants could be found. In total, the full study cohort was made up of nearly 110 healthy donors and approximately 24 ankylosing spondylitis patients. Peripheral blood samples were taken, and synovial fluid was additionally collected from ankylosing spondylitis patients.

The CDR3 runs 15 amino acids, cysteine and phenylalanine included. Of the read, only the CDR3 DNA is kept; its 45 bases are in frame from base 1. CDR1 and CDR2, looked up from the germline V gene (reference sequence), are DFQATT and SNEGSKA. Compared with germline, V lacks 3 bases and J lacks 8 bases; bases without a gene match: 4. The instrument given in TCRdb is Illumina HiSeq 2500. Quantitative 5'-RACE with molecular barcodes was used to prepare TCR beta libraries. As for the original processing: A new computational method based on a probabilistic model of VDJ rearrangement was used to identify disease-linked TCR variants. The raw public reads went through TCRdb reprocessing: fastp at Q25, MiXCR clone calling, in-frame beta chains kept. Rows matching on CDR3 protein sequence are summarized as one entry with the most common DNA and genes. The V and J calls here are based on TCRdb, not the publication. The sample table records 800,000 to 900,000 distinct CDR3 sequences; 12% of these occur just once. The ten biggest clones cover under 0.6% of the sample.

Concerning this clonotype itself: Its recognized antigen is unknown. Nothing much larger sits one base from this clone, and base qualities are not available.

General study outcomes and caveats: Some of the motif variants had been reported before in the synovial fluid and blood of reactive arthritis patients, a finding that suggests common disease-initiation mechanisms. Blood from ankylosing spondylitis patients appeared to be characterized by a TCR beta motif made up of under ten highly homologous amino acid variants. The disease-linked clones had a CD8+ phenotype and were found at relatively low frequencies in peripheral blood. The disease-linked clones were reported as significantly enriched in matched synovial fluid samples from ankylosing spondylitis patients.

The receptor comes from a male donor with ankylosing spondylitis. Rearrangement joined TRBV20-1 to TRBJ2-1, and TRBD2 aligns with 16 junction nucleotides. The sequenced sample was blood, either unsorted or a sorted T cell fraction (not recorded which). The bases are TGCAGTGCTAGGGGGACTAGCGGGGGGGACTATGAGCAGTTCTTC. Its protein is CSARGTSGGDYEQFF.